The 21 T cell receptor beta chains below all came from one sample that was sequenced in a study of T cells after yellow fever vaccination. One entry per CDR3 protein results from TCRdb running MiXCR on the 5' RACE reads. This repertoire shows nearly 350,000 distinct CDR3 sequences, roughly 8% found once; its top ten account for 17%. This specimen was PBMCs, taken roughly 45 days after the first yellow fever vaccination. All receptors derive from a man aged 18 to 30 who received the YFV17D yellow fever vaccine.

The chain combines TRBV20-1 with TRBJ2-5; 15 positions agree with TRBD2. Trimming at V came to 4 bases and at J to 5 bases, leaving 5 bases not matched to a gene. The length of the CDR3 is 15 residues. Germline-derived CDR1 and CDR2 are DFQATT and SNEGSKA (reference sequence). Here the CDR3 DNA reads TGCAGTGCTAATGGACTAGCGGGGGGGCATGAGACCCAGTACTTC. Protein product: CSANGLAGGHETQYF.

This clonotype was detected a few times. CDR3 coding DNA: TGCAGTGCTAGGACCTTGGGACAATCAAACATTCAGTACTTC. The encoded protein is CSARTLGQSNIQYF. The chain is built from TRBV20-1 and TRBJ2-4, with D possibly matching TRBD1 (6 bases). The CDR3 has 14 residues. V shed 3 bases and J shed 6 bases, with 15 bases lying between them. Germline lookup yields CDR1 DFQATT and CDR2 SNEGSKA (reference sequence).

This sequence joins TRBV5-4 and TRBJ2-3, with TRBD2 matching 7 bases. With V trimmed by 3 bases and J by 0 bases, 13 bases remained unmatched. Germline V gene sequence: CDR1 SGHNT, CDR2 YYREEE (reference sequence). The CDR3 covers 18 residues. CDR3 sequence (DNA): TGTGCCAGCAGCTCCTCCCCCTCCCTAGCGGAAAGCACAGATACGCAGTATTTT. Its protein is CASSSSPSLAESTDTQYF.

This sequence joins TRBV25-1 and TRBJ1-6, with 11 bases matching TRBD1. The trim removed 4 bases at V and 7 bases at J, leaving 3 bases unmatched. The CDR3 consists of 15 residues. Germline V lookup: CDR1 MGHDK, CDR2 SYGVNS. CDR3: CASSGWTGGNSPLHF. The CDR3 bases are TGTGCCAGCAGTGGATGGACAGGGGGCAATTCACCCCTCCACTTT.

The chain has TRBV7-9 and TRBJ1-1; D gene uncertain. This CDR3 has 13 amino acids. V was cut by 4 bases and J by 3 bases, with 9 bases left in between. From germline, CDR1 is SEHNR and CDR2 FQNEAQ (reference sequence). The CDR3 protein is CASSSGSYTEAFF. In DNA, the CDR3 is TGTGCCAGCAGCTCCGGCAGCTACACTGAAGCTTTCTTT.

A few counts support this clonotype. The J gene is TRBJ2-1, the V gene TRBV6-5, with a weak D call TRBD2 (5 bases). Per the germline V gene, CDR1 is MNHEY and CDR2 is SVGAGI. This CDR3 has 15 residues. Trimming left V 2 bases short and J 6 bases short, with 14 bases between. DNA for the CDR3: TGTGCCAGCAGTTACCGGACCGGGGTCGGCAATGAGCAGTTCTTC. This gives the protein CASSYRTGVGNEQFF.

The chain combines TRBV20-1 with TRBJ2-2; D is undetermined. V lost 0 bases and J lost 6, with 11 bases in between. This CDR3 spans 14 amino acids. Germline values: CDR1 DFQATT, CDR2 SNEGSKA (reference sequence). The CDR3 nucleotides read TGCAGTGCTAGAGATGGCAAATTGGCCGGGGAGCTGTTTTTT. Residues: CSARDGKLAGELFF.

This clonotype was counted at least ten times. J is TRBJ2-7 and V is TRBV23-1; D remains unclear. TRBV23-1 is known as an ORF, though its function is uncertain. Deletions cut 5 bases from V and 3 bases from J, with 20 bases between. There are 16 residues in the CDR3. CDR3 region: CASSSPPGRSLYEQYV. The CDR3 coding sequence is TGCGCCAGCAGTTCCCCCCCGGGTAGGAGCCTCTACGAGCAGTACGTC.

A few counts support this clonotype. V and J are TRBV7-2 and TRBJ1-1, with 9 bases that match TRBD1. With V trimmed by 7 bases and J by 5 bases, 8 bases remained unmatched. Per the germline V gene, CDR1 is SGHTA and CDR2 is FQGNSA. The CDR3 covers 14 residues. In DNA form, the CDR3 reads TGTGCCAGCAAACTAGGACAGGGGAGTACTGAAGCTTTCTTT. Its translation: CASKLGQGSTEAFF.

This clonotype has ten or more counts. V gene TRBV7-2 combines with J gene TRBJ2-5, with a weak D call TRBD2 (5 bases). This CDR3 spans 16 amino acids. V was shortened by 4 bases and J by 1 base, with 16 bases between the two germline ends. Germline CDR1 is SGHTA and CDR2 is FQGNSA. The CDR3: CASSWPGKAPQETQYF. The CDR3 nucleotides read TGTGCCAGCAGCTGGCCGGGAAAGGCCCCCCAAGAGACCCAGTACTTC. Full variable domain (outside the CDR3, taken from reference TRBV7-2 and TRBJ2-5): GAGVSQSPSNKVTEKGKDVELRCDPISGHTALYWYRQSLGQGLEFLIYFQGNSAPDKSGLPSDRFSAERTGGSVSTLTIQRTQQEDSAVYLCASSWPGKAPQETQYFGPGTRLLVL.

In this sample, this clonotype turned up a few times. This chain joins TRBV4-3 and TRBJ2-1, with 9 bases aligning to TRBD2. In germline, CDR1 is LGHNA, CDR2 YSLEER. The CDR3 sequence is 14 residues long. The V segment lost 3 bases and the J segment 8 bases; nucleotides outside the gene matches: 5. For the CDR3, the DNA is TGCGCCAGCAGCCAGGGAAGCGGGGGGTATGAGCAGTTCTTC. This translates into CASSQGSGGYEQFF.

Only a few counts were recorded for this clonotype. The chain uses TRBV9 and TRBJ2-7, with no clear D. CDR3 length equals 13 residues. Germline CDR1 and CDR2: SGDLS and YYNGEE. Trimming shortened V by 4 bases and J by 6 bases, and 14 bases separated the two germline ends. The CDR3: CASSLGDFSEQYF. Written as DNA, the CDR3 is TGTGCCAGCAGCCTTGGGGATTTCAGCGAGCAGTACTTC.

DNA of the CDR3: TGCGCCAGCAGCCCGGAACAAGGCGGGGAGCTGTTTTTT. Amino acid sequence: CASSPEQGGELFF. The V gene is TRBV4-3, the J gene TRBJ2-2; D not certain. Germline V CDR1 and CDR2: LGHNA, YSLEER. The V and J ends lost 4 bases and 7 bases respectively, with 10 bases between them. The CDR3 loop spans 13 amino acids.

This clonotype was detected many times. The J gene is TRBJ2-1, the V gene TRBV11-2, with 13 bases lining up with TRBD2. The V gene's germline CDR1 is SGHAT and CDR2 FQNNGV. J was trimmed by 1 base and V by 2 bases; bases with no gene match: 5. CDR3 length equals 18 residues. CDR3 residues: CASSLTSGGARSYNEQFF. As DNA, the CDR3 is TGTGCCAGCAGCTTAACTAGCGGGGGGGCAAGATCCTACAATGAGCAGTTCTTC. The whole variable domain, filled in from reference TRBV11-2 and TRBJ2-1, reads EAGVAQSPRYKIIEKRQSVAFWCNPISGHATLYWYQQILGQGPKLLIQFQNNGVVDDSQLPKDRFSAERLKGVDSTLKIQPAKLEDSAVYLCASSLTSGGARSYNEQFFGPGTRLTVL.

This clonotype has a handful of counts. This chain links TRBV4-3 with TRBJ2-1; 9 bases match TRBD2. Per the germline V gene, CDR1 is LGHNA and CDR2 is YSLEER. Germline trimming cut 0 bases from V and 5 bases from J; bases unmatched to any gene: 5. The CDR3 contains 16 residues. The CDR3 sequence is CASSQESGGINNEQFF. The CDR3, as DNA: TGCGCCAGCAGCCAAGAAAGCGGGGGGATTAACAATGAGCAGTTCTTC.

The chain combines TRBV2 with TRBJ2-2, with D tentatively TRBD1 (7 bases). V was cut by 9 bases and J by 3 bases, with 14 bases left in between. Germline CDR1 reads SNHLY; CDR2 reads FYNNEI. The CDR3 contains 14 residues. The CDR3 DNA reads as TGTGCCAGTAAACGGGGGACAGACACCGGGGAGCTGTTTTTT. It translates to CASKRGTDTGELFF.

The genes are TRBV7-2 and TRBJ2-3; D remains ambiguous. The CDR3 is 13 amino acids. Germline V lookup: CDR1 SGHTA, CDR2 FQGNSA. Trimming stripped 5 bases from V and 9 bases from J, with 15 bases between. The CDR3 bases are TGTGCCAGCAGCCTTGACACCACGGGCACGCAGTATTTT. It yields the protein CASSLDTTGTQYF.

This clonotype was observed many times. The chain has TRBV11-2 and TRBJ2-3, with D hard to call. This CDR3 is 10 amino acids long. The germline CDR1 and CDR2 sequences are SGHAT and FQNNGV. The V and J ends lost 5 bases and 5 bases respectively, with 2 bases between them. The DNA of the CDR3 is TGTGCCAGCAGCGGAGATACGCAGTATTTT. Residues: CASSGDTQYF.

The rearrangement joins TRBV12-3 or TRBV12-4 to TRBJ1-4; D uncertain. Between the trimmed V and J ends, which lost 5 bases and 8 bases, there was a span of 18 bases. The CDR3 contains 15 residues. The CDR3 DNA reads TGTGCCAGCAGTCCCGGTCCAAGAGCCCAGGAAAAACTGTTTTTT. Protein product: CASSPGPRAQEKLFF.

The V and J genes are TRBV7-2 and TRBJ2-7; 7 bases agree with TRBD2. Germline-derived CDR1 and CDR2 are SGHTA and FQGNSA. CDR3 size: 14 residues. Trimming took 4 bases from V and 1 from J; bases not matched to a gene: 4. In DNA form, the CDR3 reads TGTGCCAGCAGCTCGAGCGGGGCTTCCTACGAGCAGTACTTC. Protein sequence: CASSSSGASYEQYF. Variable domain in full (rest from reference TRBV7-2 and TRBJ2-7): GAGVSQSPSNKVTEKGKDVELRCDPISGHTALYWYRQSLGQGLEFLIYFQGNSAPDKSGLPSDRFSAERTGGSVSTLTIQRTQQEDSAVYLCASSSSGASYEQYFGPGTRLTVT.

CDR3 residues: CASSLGAGYTEAFF. In DNA form, the CDR3 reads TGCGCCAGCAGCTTGGGTGCAGGCTACACTGAAGCTTTCTTT. This chain links TRBV5-1 with TRBJ1-1; D is ambiguous. This CDR3 contains 14 residues. Per germline, CDR1 SGHRS and CDR2 YFSETQ. The germline V and J ends were trimmed by 0 bases and 3 bases, with 9 bases remaining between them.